This T cell receptor beta chain was recovered during a study of T cell changes during pregnancy in multiple sclerosis. Using immunoSEQ multiplex PCR, the repertoire was profiled, and TCRdb retains in-frame clones only, with some absent. Of 25,000 to 30,000 clones detected, about 89% appear once; the ten largest clones hold approximately 0.55%. This CDR3 has 16 residues. The J segment lost 5 bases and the V segment lost 5 bases, leaving 13 bases of the junction unmatched. The germline V gene has CDR1 PRHDT and CDR2 FYEKMQ (reference sequence). This clone was observed a single time. The specimen comprised CD4+ T cells from peripheral blood mononuclear cells, sampled in the first trimester of pregnancy. The clonotype comes from a female donor in good health, enrolled as a control in a pregnancy study. The rearrangement links TRBV13 to TRBJ2-5; TRBD1 agrees at 8 bases. In DNA, the CDR3 is TGTGCCAGCAGCCAAACAGCGACAGGGGCCGAGGAGACCCAGTACTTC. It is translated as CASSQTATGAEETQYF. The full variable domain, completed using reference TRBV13 and TRBJ2-5, is AAGVIQSPRHLIKEKRETATLKCYPIPRHDTVYWYQQGPGQDPQFLISFYEKMQSDKGSIPDRFSAQQFSDYHSELNMSSLELGDSALYFCASSQTATGAEETQYFGPGTRLLVL.